The entry below gives a single T cell receptor beta chain sequence along with its context. Which antigen it targets is not known. No qualities accompany the bases; no much larger clone lies one base away. The data were obtained in a study of cytomegalovirus exposure and HLA in healthy donors (dated by TCRdb to between 2016 and 2019). At the level of the whole study: According to an earlier analysis of around 600 of the donors, 150 million to 200 million T cells yielded 100 million or so unique TCR beta sequences and approximately 300 Gb of sequence data. Roughly five DR-DQ haplotypes were treated as single units for association and clustering because of strong linkage in the cohort. In a later analysis, previously published TCR beta repertoires from roughly 710 donors were re-analyzed and high-resolution HLA genotyping was added so that TCR occurrence patterns could be studied. Among some 400 genotyped donors of the cohort, an average of 235,054 unique TCR beta nucleotide sequences were sequenced per donor, 15% to 20% of them non-productive. To decide whether each TCR beta V gene segment behaved as functional or pseudogenic, an earlier analysis of fewer than 750 of the donors relied on high-throughput TCR beta sequencing. About 300 gigabases of sequencing data and 80 million or so unique TCR sequences were included in an early release covering around 650 HLA-typed donors. A separate validation cohort of roughly 120 different subjects was used in addition to the roughly 670-subject first cohort. Typing coverage varied by locus: 629-630 donors for A, B, C, DRB1 and DQB1; approximately 560 for DQA1; about 600 for DPA1; about 450 for DPB1. Both class I and class II loci were covered by HLA typing, at four-digit resolution. The study combined high-throughput TCR immunosequencing, statistical association of individual TCRs with disease status, and machine learning to predict cytomegalovirus infection status. The study aimed to test whether cataloging public T cell receptors could reveal signatures of past pathogen exposure. Every discovery cohort repertoire had been produced on one sequencing platform. Among the approximately 400 genotyped donors, 75% to 90% belonged to the genetic ancestry cluster associated with self-reported Caucasian donors. Donor age, sex, ethnicity and CMV serostatus were collected together with the repertoire data. Genome-wide SNP genotypes for about 65% of the 666 donors were used in a later genetic analysis, which treated that subset as a discovery cohort. The study used immunosequencing to profile the T cell repertoires of 670 or so subjects and linked those repertoires to cytomegalovirus serostatus. In the later analysis, no new phenotypic data were used to find candidate immune exposures; instead, reliance was placed on TCR beta sequences and their occurrence across donors. The full study reports these points: Because counts were too low, 15 or so rarely observed V segments, including chromosome 9 orphons, were excluded from the earlier analysis of several hundred of the donors. A further reported finding was that TCR beta sequences accurately predicted the HLA-A and HLA-B alleles for most subjects in the first cohort. An association between a missense DCLRE1C variant and V-gene and J-gene trimming of TCR beta chains was found in a later genetic analysis and replicated in an independent cohort. Most CMV-associated TCR beta chains appeared to be HLA-restricted in a later analysis, and the HLA associations seemed to be driven largely by CMV exposure. Correlated functional status among segregating V segments might be attributable to linkage disequilibrium, but an unknown experimental factor could not be ruled out. When HLA alleles, especially DR and DQ, strongly co-occurred, attributing TCR associations to individual alleles was difficult. Most TCR sequences were seen in very few donors, while some public TCRs were found in many individuals. A total of fewer than 200 TCR beta chains were listed by the study as associated with cytomegalovirus. Compared with equally common non-associated chains, HLA-associated TCR beta chains in a later analysis were more clonally expanded and had lower generation probabilities. An earlier analysis of some 590 of the donors showed that most TCR beta V segments appeared in productive rearrangements either about 87% or about 30% of the time, which broadly matched IMGT annotations. For the cohort, immune exposure information was limited to CMV serostatus. Roughly uniform sequencing depth across donors was assumed in presence/absence analyses, although this assumption may not hold. According to the authors, the approach could potentially be generalized to other disease states and immunological phenotypes. In a later genetic analysis, fewer N-insertions in productive TCRs were reported among donors in an Asian-associated ancestry cluster than the 666-donor mean. According to a later analysis, TCR association rates differed among HLA loci, with DRB1 alleles showing the most associated TCRs and HLA-C alleles showing the fewest. In vitro tests confirmed that a few of the cytomegalovirus-associated TCR beta chains recognize cytomegalovirus antigens. In a later analysis, several top co-occurrence clusters were reported to appear linked to parvovirus B19, influenza, CMV and Epstein-Barr virus. Specific HLA alleles were associated with 16,951 TCR beta sequences at a false discovery rate of 0.05 in a later analysis. Cytomegalovirus status was reported to be diagnosed by the classifier with high specificity and sensitivity in both the original and validation cohorts. A group of highly shared sequence variants was considered likely to be a technical artifact of the sequencing pipeline. HLA typing was unavailable for some donors at each locus, so association tests used only the typed subset. Only TCR beta chains were sequenced in this cohort, and the absence of alpha or paired-chain data limited detectable features.

In total, 666 healthy bone marrow donors made up the cohort. All cohort members were sampled while nominally healthy, although unrecorded immune exposures were likely present. The donor was CMV seronegative and was included in the group of around 320 seronegative cohort members. A peripheral blood sample was provided by each donor, and peripheral blood mononuclear cells were used for TCR beta sequencing. Genomic DNA was extracted from the blood cell samples with the Qiagen DNeasy Blood Extraction Kit. The protocol used for the library was the immunoSEQ multiplex PCR assay. The multiplex PCR relied on a mix of 60 forward primers for TCR Vbeta segments and 13 reverse primers for TCR Jbeta segments. The CDR3 region of rearranged TCR beta genes was amplified from genomic DNA with a multiplex PCR assay. The amplified TCR beta libraries were sequenced on the Illumina HiSeq System as 87-base-pair reads. The authors' pipeline ran thus. A later analysis counted 75 million to 100 million unique TCR beta chains across the roughly 700 repertoires, and roughly 10 million of these chains were shared by at least two donors. Raw reads were error-corrected and collapsed into unique sequences by a nearest-neighbor algorithm in which closely related sequences were merged to remove PCR and sequencing errors. To assign V, D and J gene segments, CDR3 sequences were aligned to IMGT reference sequences. Each retained sequence needed at least a six-nucleotide match to both a V gene segment and a J gene segment. Rearrangements were called productive when the CDR3 lacked stop codons and stayed in frame with V and J; all others were non-productive. CDR3 was defined by IMGT convention, running from the second conserved V-encoded cysteine to the conserved J-encoded phenylalanine. Sequences without an unambiguous match to a single V gene segment were excluded from the earlier analysis of about 630 of the donors. In an earlier analysis of a few hundred of the donors, V segments were called functional above 56.7% productive rearrangements and were called segregating when the between-donor standard deviation exceeded 5%. A statistical classification framework was built for diagnosing cytomegalovirus status from the catalog of TCR beta chain sequences. V and J gene assignment, in a later analysis, came from comparing TCR nucleotide sequences with IMGT/GENE-DB human TR gene sequences. In a later analysis, CDR3 sequences and most-parsimonious VDJ recombination scenarios were assigned using the TCRdist pipeline. In a later analysis, each TCR beta chain was defined by its CDR3 amino acid sequence together with its V-gene family, and reads lacking a unique V-gene family were excluded. A later analysis removed roughly 590 highly shared, low-generation-probability nucleotide sequences to deal with suspected cross-contamination and a sequencing artifact. For each public chain, a later analysis derived a clonal expansion index from normalized ranks of inferred template counts within each repertoire. In a later analysis, generation probabilities were computed with a VDJ recombination model fitted to out-of-frame rearrangements, and the resulting probabilities were checked against IGoR. A later analysis scored TCR-TCR, TCR-HLA and TCR-CMV co-occurrence with hypergeometric tests, applying a repertoire-size bias correction to TCR pairs. A later analysis estimated false discovery rates by permuting HLA or CMV assignments 20 times. A later analysis grouped co-occurring TCRs with DBSCAN, adding TCRdist sequence similarity when clustering within HLA-allele-positive subsets. Co-occurrence clustering excluded repertoires with fewer than 30,000 or more than 120,000 public chains, plus five with anomalous nucleotide sharing. Drawn from immuneACCESS, this table holds only the in-frame rearrangements with V and J called that TCRdb kept. Clones are partly lost; checked studies trace under half to an unresolved V gene and leave the rest unexplained. The V and J calls and the clone size are those of that table, but D and trimming were determined from the DNA. This sample holds 65,000 to 85,000 clones; roughly 83% were observed only once. 2% to 2.5% of the sample is in the top ten clones.

The TCR was taken from a woman aged 50 to 60 in good health and CMV-seronegative. Sequenced input: PBMCs.

The nucleotide sequence is TGTGCCATCAGTGAGTCGTTAGCGGGGGGACCAGGGGCCCAGTACTTC. The translation is CAISESLAGGPGAQYF. The V gene is TRBV10-3 and the J gene is TRBJ2-5, with 10 junctional bases fitting TRBD2. The CDR3 spans 16 residues, from the cysteine through the phenylalanine. Just CDR3 DNA is preserved here, 48 bases in frame from base 1. CDR1 and CDR2, per the germline V gene, are ENHRY and SYGVKD. The germline V end is reduced by 0 bases and the J end by 9 bases; junction bases left unmatched: 10.